This TCR beta chain was profiled in a study of blood T cell repertoires in COVID-19. Study background: From T cells, B-cell-depleted T cells, or PBMCs came the material, which was cDNA or gDNA.

Donors in Cohort 3 counted as recovered after two negative PCRs, clearance, or symptom resolution. The CDR3 runs to 13 residues. The V and J ends lost 4 bases and 10 bases respectively, with 13 bases between them. The V gene's germline CDR1 is KGHDR and CDR2 SFDVKD. The protocol was immunoSEQ multiplex PCR, while the TCRdb copy is restricted to in-frame clones and leaves out a portion. Here the sample spans around 200,000 clones, roughly 90% being singletons. The sequenced sample consisted of PBMCs or T cells enriched from blood (not recorded which). This clonotype was obtained from a woman younger than 45 who had recovered from COVID-19. The chain combines TRBV24-1 with TRBJ2-1; D unclear. The CDR3 loop is CATSEDHREEQFF. In DNA form, the CDR3 reads TGTGCCACCAGTGAAGACCACAGAGAGGAGCAGTTCTTC.